Listed here is a single T cell receptor beta chain. Its antigen is unidentified. Assay: immunoSEQ multiplex PCR; the TCRdb copy retains only in-frame clones and omits some. The table lists about 79,000 clones, 80% of them singletons, with under 25% in the top ten. The data were obtained in a study of T cell responses to AZD1222 COVID-19 vaccine. Study-wide background: Timing groups of about 4 and about 12 weeks for second doses were pooled.

Trimming took off 5 bases at V and 7 bases at J, with 11 bases between the two ends. CDR1 SGHVS and CDR2 FQNEAQ come from the germline V gene. The CDR3 contains 12 residues. Points from the study as a whole: At 160-218 and 743-854, vaccine-associated CD4 TCRs were dominant, and they spanned spike. Repertoires in all cases were sampled only once the peak T cell response had passed. White British ancestry dominated among donors, who included more females, and clonal diversity was possibly underestimated.

Sequences were derived from peripheral blood, sampled on day 0 of AZD1222 vaccination. The chain combines TRBV7-8 with TRBJ1-2; tentative D call: TRBD1 (6 bases). The TCR comes from an adult in good health. CDR3 sequence (DNA): TGTGCCAGCAGCGGGGGGGGCCTTGGCTACACCTTC. It yields the protein CASSGGGLGYTF.